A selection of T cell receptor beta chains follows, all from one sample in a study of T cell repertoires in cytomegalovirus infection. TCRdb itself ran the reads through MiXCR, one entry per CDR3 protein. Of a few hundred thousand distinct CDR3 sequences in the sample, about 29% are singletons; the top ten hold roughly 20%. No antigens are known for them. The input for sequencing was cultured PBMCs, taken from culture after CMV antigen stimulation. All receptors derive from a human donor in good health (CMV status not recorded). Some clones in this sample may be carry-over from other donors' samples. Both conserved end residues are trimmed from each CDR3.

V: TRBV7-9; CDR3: ASSDSRGTDTQY
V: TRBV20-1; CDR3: SARDLQELETQY
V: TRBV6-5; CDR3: ASSLNRGTEF
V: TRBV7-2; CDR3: ASSLKAGGFIEAF
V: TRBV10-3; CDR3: AISESRTSGTNYNEQF
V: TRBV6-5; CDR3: ASSYSPTGLGNQPQH
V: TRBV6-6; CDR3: ASSYSEGRLSNEQF
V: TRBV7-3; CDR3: ASSLTVQGGEQF
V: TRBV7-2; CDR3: ASSLGLRMDTQY
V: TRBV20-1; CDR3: SARGGTVSYEQY
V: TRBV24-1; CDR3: ATSDPGHQSDNEQF
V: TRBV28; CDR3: ASSLQAGRGETQY